Below are 5 T cell receptor beta chains sequenced from a single sample in a study of tumor-infiltrating lymphocytes in primary liver carcinoma. Each 20-30 mg portion of unsorted bulk tissue served as the source for co-extraction of RNA and DNA. The authors made TCR beta cDNA from 450 to 600 ng total RNA with a constant-region primer. Slightly modified ARM-PCR, run as three nested multiplex PCR rounds, produced the TCR beta libraries. A C-beta reverse primer and TRBV1-TRBV30 forward primers served in each of the first two PCR rounds, at 9 to 10 cycles apiece. TCRdb re-called the multiplex PCR reads through MiXCR, storing one row per CDR3 protein. The data contain 120,000 or so distinct CDR3 sequences, around 62% of them seen just once; the ten biggest clones take up around 9.7%. Sequences were obtained from liver tumor tissue from sampling region 1. Subset specified: tumor region T1, superior pole. The receptor set was obtained from a woman aged 55-70 years with primary liver carcinoma and hepatitis B virus infection.

Remarks on this clonotype: Its ends do not fully match the called genes, so a read error is possible. The rearrangement uses TRBV11-1 and TRBJ2-1; possible D gene TRBD2, 6 bases. The CDR3 sequence is 16 residues long. Germline lookup yields CDR1 SGHAT and CDR2 FQDESV (reference sequence). The CDR3 DNA reads TGTGCCAGCAGTTACAAACCGGGACTCCTACAACATGATCAGTTCTTC. This translates into CASSYKPGLLQHDQFF.

This clonotype was detected only a few times. The chain couples TRBV5-1 to TRBJ2-2; D is perhaps TRBD1 (6 bases). Germline V gene sequence: CDR1 SGHRS, CDR2 YFSETQ. V lost 0 bases and J 5 bases, leaving 14 bases between the germline ends. This CDR3 spans 16 amino acids. CDR3 amino acids: CASSLVARGDTGELFF. For the CDR3, the DNA is TGCGCCAGCAGCTTGGTGGCCAGGGGAGATACCGGGGAGCTGTTTTTT. Full variable domain (outside the CDR3, taken from reference TRBV5-1 and TRBJ2-2): KAGVTQTPRYLIKTRGQQVTLSCSPISGHRSVSWYQQTPGQGLQFLFEYFSETQRNKGNFPGRFSGRQFSNSRSEMNVSTLELGDSALYLCASSLVARGDTGELFFGEGSRLTVL.

In this sample, this clonotype turned up many times. The chain couples TRBV13 to TRBJ1-5; D gene unclear. This CDR3 has 13 amino acids. From germline, CDR1 is PRHDT and CDR2 FYEKMQ (reference sequence). V lost 2 bases, J lost 10 bases, and 12 bases lay in between. CDR3 DNA sequence: TGTGCCAGCAGCTTATCTGCCCTCCCTCCCCAGCATTTT. Translating it yields CASSLSALPPQHF.

Ten or more counts support this clonotype. V gene TRBV11-2 combines with J gene TRBJ2-1, with 10 bases aligning to TRBD2. The ends lost 1 base at V and 6 bases at J; junction bases unmatched: 3. CDR1 is SGHAT and CDR2 is FQNNGV in the germline V gene. The CDR3 loop spans 15 amino acids. This CDR3 reads CASSLVSSGSNEQFF. CDR3 DNA: TGTGCCAGCAGCTTAGTGTCTAGCGGGAGCAATGAGCAGTTCTTC.

In the case of this clonotype: One junction end does not reproduce the germline sequence, and a read error may be involved. This CDR3 is CASSSSGTGAEQYF. DNA for the CDR3: TGTGCCAGCAGCTCAAGCGGGACAGGTGCCGAGCAATACTTC. The V and J genes are TRBV11-2 and TRBJ2-7, with D perhaps TRBD1 (8 bases). Germline loops: CDR1 SGHAT, CDR2 FQNNGV. The CDR3 is 14 residues long.